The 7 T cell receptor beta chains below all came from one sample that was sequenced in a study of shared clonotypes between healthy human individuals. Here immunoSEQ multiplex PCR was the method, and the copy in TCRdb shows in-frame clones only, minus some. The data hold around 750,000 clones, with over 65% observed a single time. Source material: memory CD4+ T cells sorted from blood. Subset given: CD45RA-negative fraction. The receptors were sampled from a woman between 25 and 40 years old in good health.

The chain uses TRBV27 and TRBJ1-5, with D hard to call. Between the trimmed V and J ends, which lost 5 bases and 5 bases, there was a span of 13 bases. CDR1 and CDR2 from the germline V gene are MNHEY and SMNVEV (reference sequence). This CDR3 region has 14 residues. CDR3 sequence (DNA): TGTGCCAGCAGTCCAAGGGTCGCCGATCAGCCCCAGCATTTT. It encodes CASSPRVADQPQHF.

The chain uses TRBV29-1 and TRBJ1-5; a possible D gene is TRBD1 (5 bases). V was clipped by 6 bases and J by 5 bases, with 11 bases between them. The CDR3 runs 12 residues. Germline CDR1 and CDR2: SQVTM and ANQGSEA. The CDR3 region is CSVRGVDQPQHF. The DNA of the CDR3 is TGCAGCGTACGAGGGGTTGATCAGCCCCAGCATTTT. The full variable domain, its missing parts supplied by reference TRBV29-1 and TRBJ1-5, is SAVISQKPSRDICQRGTSLTIQCQVDSQVTMMFWYRQQPGQSLTLIATANQGSEATYESGFVIDKFPISRPNLTFSTLTVSNMSPEDSSIYLCSVRGVDQPQHFGDGTRLSIL.

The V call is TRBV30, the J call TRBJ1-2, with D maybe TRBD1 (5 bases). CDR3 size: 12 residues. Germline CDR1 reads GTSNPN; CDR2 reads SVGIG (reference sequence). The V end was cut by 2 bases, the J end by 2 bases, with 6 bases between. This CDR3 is CAWSPGNYGYTF. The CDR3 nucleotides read TGTGCCTGGAGTCCAGGGAACTATGGCTACACCTTC.

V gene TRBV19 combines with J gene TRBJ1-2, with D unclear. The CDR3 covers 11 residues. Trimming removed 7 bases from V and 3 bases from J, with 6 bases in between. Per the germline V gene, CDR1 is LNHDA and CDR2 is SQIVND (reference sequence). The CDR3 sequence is CASMSYYGYTF. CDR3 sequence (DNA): TGTGCCAGTATGAGTTACTATGGCTACACCTTC.

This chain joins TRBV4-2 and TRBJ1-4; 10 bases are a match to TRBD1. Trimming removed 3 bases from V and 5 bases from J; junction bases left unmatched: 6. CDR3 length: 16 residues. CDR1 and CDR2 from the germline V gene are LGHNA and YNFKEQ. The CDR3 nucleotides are TGTGCCAGCAGCCATTTTAAGACAGGGGGCAATGAAAAACTGTTTTTT. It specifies CASSHFKTGGNEKLFF.

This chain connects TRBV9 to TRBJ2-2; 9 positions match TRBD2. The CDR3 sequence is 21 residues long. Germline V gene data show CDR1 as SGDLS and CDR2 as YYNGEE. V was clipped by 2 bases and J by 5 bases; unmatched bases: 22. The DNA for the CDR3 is TGTGCCAGCAGCGTTAAGTCCGGCGGGAGGGGGAGGGCCCTTGAGACCGGGGAGCTGTTTTTT. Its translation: CASSVKSGGRGRALETGELFF.

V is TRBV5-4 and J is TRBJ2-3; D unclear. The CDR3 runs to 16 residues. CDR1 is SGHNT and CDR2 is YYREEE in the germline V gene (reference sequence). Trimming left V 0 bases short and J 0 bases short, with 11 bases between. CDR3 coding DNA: TGTGCCAGCAGCTTGGCGGGTATAGCTAGCACAGATACGCAGTATTTT. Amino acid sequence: CASSLAGIASTDTQYF.